The rows below give T cell receptor beta chains drawn from one sample of a study of read filtering for tumor transcriptome and immune sequencing. MiXCR was run by TCRdb on the reads, yielding one entry per CDR3 protein. The sample lists about 40,000 distinct CDR3 sequences; about 10% were seen once. The specimen was a population of CD138-negative cells sorted from bone marrow. The source is a donor at least 40 years old with multiple myeloma. The CDR3 runs from the conserved cysteine through the conserved F or W. The D gene is left open where the match is weak. Only part of the rows carry a size: once, few, many, or a class if the clone is expanded.

size: many; D: TRBD1; J: TRBJ2-2; V: TRBV29-1; CDR3: CSGQGASNTGELFF; DNA: TGCAGCGGGCAGGGGGCTTCCAACACCGGGGAGCTGTTTTTT
size: many; D: -; J: TRBJ2-5; V: TRBV18; CDR3: CASSPASREETQYF; DNA: TGTGCCAGCTCACCTGCCAGCAGGGAAGAGACCCAGTACTTC
size: many; D: -; J: TRBJ2-5; V: TRBV7-2; CDR3: CASSRAPLGETQYF; DNA: TGTGCCAGCAGCAGGGCGCCCCTAGGAGAGACCCAGTACTTC
size: many; D: TRBD2; J: TRBJ2-5; V: TRBV29-1; CDR3: CSVEPSGGQETQYF; DNA: TGCAGCGTTGAACCTAGCGGGGGGCAAGAGACCCAGTACTTC
size: -; D: -; J: TRBJ2-3; V: TRBV5-1; CDR3: CASGLAAVGSAVTQYF; DNA: TGCGCCAGCGGCTTGGCCGCTGTTGGGTCGGCAGTTACGCAGTATTTT
size: many; D: -; J: TRBJ2-5; V: TRBV6-6; CDR3: CASSYNSLQETQYF; DNA: TGTGCCAGCAGTTACAACAGCCTCCAAGAGACCCAGTACTTC
size: many; D: TRBD1; J: TRBJ1-4; V: TRBV18; CDR3: CASSPPGQGGEKLFF; DNA: TGTGCCAGCTCACCACCGGGACAGGGGGGAGAAAAACTGTTTTTT
size: many; D: -; J: TRBJ2-5; V: TRBV7-6; CDR3: CASSLTTGETQYF; DNA: TGTGCCAGCAGCTTAACGACGGGTGAGACCCAGTACTTC
size: few; D: -; J: TRBJ2-7; V: TRBV20-1; CDR3: CSVQKKAYEQYF; DNA: TGCAGTGTCCAAAAGAAGGCCTACGAGCAGTACTTC
size: many; D: TRBD1; J: TRBJ2-7; V: TRBV5-1; CDR3: CASSQRTGGYEQYF; DNA: TGCGCCAGCAGCCAGAGGACAGGGGGCTACGAGCAGTACTTC
size: -; D: -; J: TRBJ2-1; V: TRBV18; CDR3: CASSPTRDEQFF; DNA: TGTGCCAGCTCCCCAACCCGGGATGAGCAGTTCTTC
size: many; D: -; J: TRBJ2-3; V: TRBV5-1; CDR3: CASSSSQGPTQYF; DNA: TGCGCCAGCAGCTCCTCTCAGGGTCCTACGCAGTATTTT
size: -; D: -; J: TRBJ2-3; V: TRBV10-3; CDR3: CATAGGPGDTQYF; DNA: TGTGCCACCGCCGGGGGGCCAGGGGATACGCAGTATTTT
size: many; D: -; J: TRBJ2-7; V: TRBV7-2; CDR3: CASSGSAFYEQYF; DNA: TGTGCCAGCAGCGGGTCGGCATTCTACGAGCAGTACTTC
size: few; D: -; J: TRBJ2-7; V: TRBV20-1; CDR3: CSAVPGTSGYEQYF; DNA: TGCAGTGCTGTTCCCGGGACCTCGGGTTACGAGCAGTACTTC
size: few; D: -; J: TRBJ2-2; V: TRBV29-1; CDR3: CSVLGEYTGELFF; DNA: TGCAGCGTGCTCGGAGAGTACACCGGGGAGCTGTTTTTT
size: many; D: -; J: TRBJ2-2; V: TRBV30; CDR3: CAWISGPNTGELFF; DNA: TGTGCCTGGATTTCCGGGCCCAACACCGGGGAGCTGTTTTTT
size: many; D: TRBD2; J: TRBJ2-3; V: TRBV4-1; CDR3: CASSQELAGGGPDTQYF; DNA: TGCGCCAGCAGCCAAGAGCTAGCGGGGGGGGGACCAGATACGCAGTATTTT
size: many; D: TRBD1; J: TRBJ2-5; V: TRBV28; CDR3: CASSPGTGQQETQYF; DNA: TGTGCCAGCAGTCCTGGGACAGGGCAACAAGAGACCCAGTACTTC
size: many; D: -; J: TRBJ2-5; V: TRBV20-1; CDR3: CSAGAGGQETQYF; DNA: TGCAGTGCTGGAGCGGGCGGACAAGAGACCCAGTACTTC
size: many; D: TRBD2; J: TRBJ2-3; V: TRBV20-1; CDR3: CSARDLAVGTDTQYF; DNA: TGCAGTGCTAGAGACCTAGCGGTCGGCACAGATACGCAGTATTTT
size: -; D: -; J: TRBJ1-5; V: TRBV28; CDR3: CASRGPNQPQHF; DNA: TGTGCCAGCAGGGGTCCTAATCAGCCCCAGCATTTT
size: -; D: -; J: TRBJ2-2; V: TRBV5-1; CDR3: CASSLDTSGTGELFF; DNA: TGCGCCAGCAGCCTAGACACCTCGGGCACCGGGGAGCTGTTTTTT
size: -; D: -; J: TRBJ2-1; V: TRBV10-2; CDR3: CASSEGRLRDEQFF; DNA: TGCGCCAGCAGTGAAGGCCGACTTCGAGATGAGCAGTTCTTC
size: many; D: TRBD2; J: TRBJ2-5; V: TRBV28; CDR3: CASSPSGGGTQYF; DNA: TGTGCCAGCAGTCCCAGCGGGGGAGGGACCCAGTACTTC
size: many; D: -; J: TRBJ1-1; V: TRBV27; CDR3: CASSFFQVPMNTEAFF; DNA: TGTGCCAGCAGTTTTTTTCAGGTCCCCATGAACACTGAAGCTTTCTTT
size: few; D: -; J: TRBJ2-5; V: TRBV19; CDR3: CASARGPQETQYF; DNA: TGTGCCAGTGCCCGGGGGCCCCAAGAGACCCAGTACTTC
size: -; D: -; J: TRBJ2-6; V: TRBV5-1; CDR3: CASSLMGLGAIVLTF; DNA: TGCGCCAGCAGCTTGATGGGGCTCGGGGCCATCGTCCTGACTTTC
size: many; D: -; J: TRBJ2-6; V: TRBV20-1; CDR3: CSATSGVGANVLTF; DNA: TGCAGTGCTACTTCTGGGGTCGGGGCCAACGTCCTGACTTTC
size: many; D: -; J: TRBJ2-3; V: TRBV15; CDR3: CATSRDRGSRAGTQYF; DNA: TGTGCCACCAGCAGAGATCGTGGTTCGAGGGCCGGTACGCAGTATTTT
size: -; D: TRBD1; J: TRBJ2-5; V: TRBV4-1; CDR3: CASSRSGQQGTQYF; DNA: TGCGCCAGCAGCCGCTCGGGACAGCAAGGGACCCAGTACTTC
size: many; D: -; J: TRBJ2-2; V: TRBV5-5; CDR3: CASSLVRGSGELFF; DNA: TGTGCCAGCAGCTTGGTGCGGGGATCCGGGGAGCTGTTTTTT
size: many; D: TRBD2; J: TRBJ2-3; V: TRBV6-1; CDR3: CASSPRGGAPADTQYF; DNA: TGTGCCAGCAGTCCAAGGGGAGGGGCCCCGGCAGATACGCAGTATTTT
size: many; D: -; J: TRBJ2-2; V: TRBV4-1; CDR3: CASSPMDPAPGELFF; DNA: TGCGCCAGCAGCCCCATGGACCCGGCCCCCGGGGAGCTGTTTTTT
size: -; D: -; J: TRBJ2-5; V: TRBV20-1; CDR3: CSARVVGAHETQYF; DNA: TGCAGTGCTAGAGTGGTGGGGGCCCACGAGACCCAGTACTTC
size: few; D: -; J: TRBJ2-5; V: TRBV7-2; CDR3: CASSSPGVLGETQYF; DNA: TGTGCCAGCAGCTCCCCAGGGGTTCTGGGGGAGACCCAGTACTTC
size: many; D: TRBD1; J: TRBJ2-7; V: TRBV20-1; CDR3: CSAPGQGRGEQYF; DNA: TGCAGTGCTCCGGGACAGGGGCGGGGGGAGCAGTACTTC
size: many; D: TRBD1; J: TRBJ1-2; V: TRBV20-1; CDR3: CSARDLFEQGKRDGYTF; DNA: TGCAGTGCTAGAGACTTGTTCGAACAGGGGAAAAGAGATGGCTACACCTTC
size: many; D: TRBD1; J: TRBJ2-1; V: TRBV5-4; CDR3: CASTNRGQGARGEQFF; DNA: TGTGCCAGCACCAATCGGGGACAGGGGGCGCGTGGTGAGCAGTTCTTC
size: many; D: -; J: TRBJ1-5; V: TRBV7-8; CDR3: CASSLTDNQPQHF; DNA: TGTGCCAGCAGCTTAACGGACAATCAGCCCCAGCATTTT
size: many; D: -; J: TRBJ1-3; V: TRBV7-6; CDR3: CASSLAHGSGNTIYF; DNA: TGTGCCAGCAGCTTAGCTCACGGCTCTGGAAACACCATATATTTT
size: many; D: -; J: TRBJ1-5; V: TRBV29-1; CDR3: CSVGTGFNQPQHF; DNA: TGCAGCGTTGGAACAGGGTTTAATCAGCCCCAGCATTTT
size: medium-sized; D: TRBD2; J: TRBJ2-1; V: TRBV7-9; CDR3: CASGGLNDNEQFF; DNA: TGTGCCAGCGGGGGACTAAACGACAATGAGCAGTTCTTC
size: once; D: -; J: TRBJ1-2; V: TRBV14; CDR3: CASSQDGANYCYTF; DNA: TGTGCCAGCAGCCAAGATGGAGCAAACTATTGCTACACCTTC
size: many; D: -; J: TRBJ1-1; V: TRBV11-2; CDR3: CASSLGPSLSAFF; DNA: TGTGCCAGCAGCCTCGGACCGAGCCTCTCAGCTTTCTTT
size: many; D: TRBD2; J: TRBJ2-3; V: TRBV20-1; CDR3: CSANLAGGMDTQYF; DNA: TGCAGTGCTAACCTAGCGGGGGGAATGGATACGCAGTATTTT
size: many; D: TRBD2; J: TRBJ2-5; V: TRBV3-1; CDR3: CASSQGLGGAWETQYF; DNA: TGTGCCAGCAGCCAAGGACTCGGGGGGGCCTGGGAGACCCAGTACTTC
size: many; D: TRBD1; J: TRBJ1-5; V: TRBV28; CDR3: CASRPDRVQPQHF; DNA: TGTGCCAGCAGACCAGACAGGGTTCAGCCCCAGCATTTT
size: many; D: -; J: TRBJ2-3; V: TRBV2; CDR3: CASSGADTQYF; DNA: TGTGCCAGCTCGGGAGCGGATACGCAGTATTTT
size: many; D: TRBD2; J: TRBJ2-3; V: TRBV6-1; CDR3: CASGLERREVDTQYF; DNA: TGTGCCAGCGGCCTGGAGCGGCGGGAGGTAGATACGCAGTATTTT
size: many; D: -; J: TRBJ1-1; V: TRBV7-2; CDR3: CASSLKLGTEAFF; DNA: TGTGCCAGCAGCTTAAAGCTGGGCACTGAAGCTTTCTTT
size: many; D: TRBD1; J: TRBJ2-5; V: TRBV6-2/TRBV6-3; CDR3: CASRQGTGGETQYF; DNA: TGTGCCAGCAGACAGGGGACAGGTGGAGAGACCCAGTACTTC
size: many; D: -; J: TRBJ2-2; V: TRBV7-2; CDR3: CASSPGGPRWNTGELFF; DNA: TGTGCCAGCAGCCCTGGGGGGCCTCGATGGAACACCGGGGAGCTGTTTTTT